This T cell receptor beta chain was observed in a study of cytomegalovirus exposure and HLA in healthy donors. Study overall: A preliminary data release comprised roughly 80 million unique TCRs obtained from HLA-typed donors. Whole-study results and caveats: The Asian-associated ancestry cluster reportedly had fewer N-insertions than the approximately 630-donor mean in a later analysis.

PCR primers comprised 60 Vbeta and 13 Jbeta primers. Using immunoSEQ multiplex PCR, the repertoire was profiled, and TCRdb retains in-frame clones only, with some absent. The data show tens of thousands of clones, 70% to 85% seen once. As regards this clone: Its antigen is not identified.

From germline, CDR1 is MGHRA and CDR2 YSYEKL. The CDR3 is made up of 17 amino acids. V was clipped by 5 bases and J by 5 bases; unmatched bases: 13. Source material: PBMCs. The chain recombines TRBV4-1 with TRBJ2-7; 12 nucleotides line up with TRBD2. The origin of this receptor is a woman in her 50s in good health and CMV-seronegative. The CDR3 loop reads CASSGILVTSGSNEQYF. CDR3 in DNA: TGCGCCAGCAGCGGAATTCTTGTGACTAGCGGGAGTAACGAGCAGTACTTC.